Here is one T cell receptor (beta chain) with its context. Its specificity is not known. TCRdb re-analysed the 5' RACE reads in MiXCR, keeping a single row per CDR3 protein. The repertoire has under 250,000 distinct CDR3 sequences, 30% to 35% of them found once; the top ten carry 3.5% to 4.5%. The entry originates in a study of CD8 T cells in ankylosing spondylitis. Study results and limitations: Peripheral blood held disease-linked clones only at relatively low frequency, and these were CD8+.

The germline CDR1 and CDR2 sequences are MDHEN and SYDVKM. CDR3 size: 15 residues. With 5 bases removed from V and 0 bases from J, the gap between germline ends came to 13 bases. V and J are TRBV28 and TRBJ2-5; weak D call: TRBD1 (5 bases). This clonotype originated in a male donor with ankylosing spondylitis or in good health (not recorded which). Source material: blood, either unsorted or a sorted T cell fraction (not recorded which). CDR3 DNA sequence: TGTGCCAGCAGTGACAGTGGCTGGTACCAAGAGACCCAGTACTTC. Its protein is CASSDSGWYQETQYF. Drawing the rest from reference TRBV28 and TRBJ2-5, the complete variable domain is DVKVTQSSRYLVKRTGEKVFLECVQDMDHENMFWYRQDPGLGLRLIYFSYDVKMKEKGDIPEGYSVSREKKERFSLILESASTNQTSMYLCASSDSGWYQETQYFGPGTRLLVL.